This is a list of T cell receptor beta chains from one sample in a study of response to subunit inactivated influenza vaccine. A single record per CDR3 protein comes from TCRdb applying MiXCR to the RT-PCR reads. In the table there are 300,000 to 350,000 distinct CDR3 sequences, around 20% of which are singletons. The material was PBMCs from blood, obtained about 20 months after vaccination. Receptors originate from a man between 50 and 69 years old who received an inactivated influenza vaccine. CDR3s include the opening cysteine and the closing phenylalanine or tryptophan. D genes are given only for firm matches. Rows give clone size only sometimes, using once, few, many, or a class for an expanded clone.

length: 13; size: NA; J: TRBJ2-7; V: TRBV2; D: NA; CDR3: CASVRRGNYEQYF; DNA: TGTGCCAGCGTGCGACGGGGGAACTACGAGCAGTACTTC
length: 15; size: many; J: TRBJ1-1; V: TRBV29-1; D: NA; CDR3: CSVAHPEIMNTEAFF; DNA: TGCAGCGTTGCCCATCCAGAAATCATGAACACTGAAGCTTTCTTT
length: 16; size: NA; J: TRBJ2-5; V: TRBV7-2; D: TRBD1; CDR3: CASSFRTGGVSETQYF; DNA: TGTGCCAGCAGCTTCCGGACAGGGGGCGTATCCGAGACCCAGTACTTC
length: 12; size: NA; J: TRBJ2-1; V: TRBV30; D: NA; CDR3: CAWRGPPNEQFF; DNA: TGTGCCTGGAGGGGACCGCCCAATGAGCAGTTCTTC
length: 14; size: many; J: TRBJ1-3; V: TRBV4-3; D: NA; CDR3: CASSQDLSGNTIYF; DNA: TGCGCCAGCAGCCAAGATCTAAGTGGAAACACCATATATTTT
length: 16; size: many; J: TRBJ1-4; V: TRBV5-6; D: TRBD1; CDR3: CASSVTGGATNEKLFF; DNA: TGTGCCAGCAGCGTCACAGGGGGAGCAACTAATGAAAAACTGTTTTTT
length: 14; size: few; J: TRBJ2-7; V: TRBV6-5; D: TRBD2; CDR3: CASSYGGGIYEQYF; DNA: TGTGCCAGCAGTTACGGCGGGGGGATCTACGAGCAGTACTTC
length: 16; size: NA; J: TRBJ2-2; V: TRBV7-2; D: NA; CDR3: CASSLGGSGNTGELFF; DNA: TGTGCCAGCAGCTTAGGAGGTAGCGGGAACACCGGGGAGCTGTTTTTT
length: 15; size: NA; J: TRBJ2-1; V: TRBV18; D: TRBD2; CDR3: CASSPLAGEYNEQFF; DNA: TGTGCCAGCTCACCACTAGCGGGGGAATACAATGAGCAGTTCTTC
length: 13; size: NA; J: TRBJ1-2; V: TRBV28; D: NA; CDR3: CASSFAPGDGYTF; DNA: TGTGCCAGCAGTTTCGCCCCGGGAGATGGCTACACCTTC
length: 13; size: NA; J: TRBJ1-1; V: TRBV7-2; D: NA; CDR3: CASSSYRGTEAFF; DNA: TGTGCCAGCAGCTCTTACCGGGGCACTGAAGCTTTCTTT
length: 14; size: NA; J: TRBJ2-5; V: TRBV5-1; D: NA; CDR3: CASSLERVEETQYF; DNA: TGCGCCAGCAGCTTGGAGCGGGTGGAAGAGACCCAGTACTTC
length: 14; size: many; J: TRBJ1-2; V: TRBV7-2; D: NA; CDR3: CASSPAGTTYGYTF; DNA: TGTGCCAGCAGCCCAGCAGGGACAACCTATGGCTACACCTTC
length: 15; size: NA; J: TRBJ2-7; V: TRBV7-2; D: TRBD1; CDR3: CASSFRGQGVHEQYF; DNA: TGTGCCAGCAGCTTCCGCGGACAGGGGGTTCACGAGCAGTACTTC
length: 11; size: NA; J: TRBJ2-3; V: TRBV20-1; D: TRBD1; CDR3: CSYRGRDTQYF; DNA: TGCAGTTACAGGGGGAGGGATACGCAGTATTTT
length: 12; size: few; J: TRBJ1-5; V: TRBV7-2; D: NA; CDR3: CASSLDHQPQHF; DNA: TGTGCCAGCAGCTTAGACCACCAGCCCCAGCATTTT
length: 15; size: NA; J: TRBJ1-1; V: TRBV7-9; D: NA; CDR3: CASSPPWGGASEAFF; DNA: TGTGCCAGCAGCCCTCCGTGGGGGGGGGCCTCTGAAGCTTTCTTT